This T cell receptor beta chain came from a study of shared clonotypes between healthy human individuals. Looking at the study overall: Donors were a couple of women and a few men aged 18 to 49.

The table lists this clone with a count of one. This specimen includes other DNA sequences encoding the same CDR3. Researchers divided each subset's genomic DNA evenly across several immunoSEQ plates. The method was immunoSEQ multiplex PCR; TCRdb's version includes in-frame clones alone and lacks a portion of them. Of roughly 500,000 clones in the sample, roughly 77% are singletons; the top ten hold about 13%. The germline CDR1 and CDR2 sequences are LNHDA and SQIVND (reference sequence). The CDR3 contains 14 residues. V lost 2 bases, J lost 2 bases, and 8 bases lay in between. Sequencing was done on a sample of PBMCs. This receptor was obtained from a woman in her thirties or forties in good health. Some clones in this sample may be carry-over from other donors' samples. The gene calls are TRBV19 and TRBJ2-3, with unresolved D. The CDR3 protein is CASSIMGNTDTQYF. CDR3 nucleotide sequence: TGTGCCAGTAGTATAATGGGTAACACAGATACGCAGTATTTT.